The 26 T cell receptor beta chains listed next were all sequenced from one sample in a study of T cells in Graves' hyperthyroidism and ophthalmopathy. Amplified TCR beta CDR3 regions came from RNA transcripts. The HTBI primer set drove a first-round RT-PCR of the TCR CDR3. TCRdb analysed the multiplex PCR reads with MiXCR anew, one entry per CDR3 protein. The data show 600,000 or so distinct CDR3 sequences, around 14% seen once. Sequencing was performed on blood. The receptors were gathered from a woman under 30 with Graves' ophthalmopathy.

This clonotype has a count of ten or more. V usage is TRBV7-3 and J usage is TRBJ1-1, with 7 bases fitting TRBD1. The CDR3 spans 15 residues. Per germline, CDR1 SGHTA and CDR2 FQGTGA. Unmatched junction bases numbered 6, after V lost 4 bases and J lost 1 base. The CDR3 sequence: CASSSQGGKNTEAFF. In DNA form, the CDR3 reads TGTGCCAGCAGCTCTCAAGGGGGCAAGAACACTGAAGCTTTCTTT.

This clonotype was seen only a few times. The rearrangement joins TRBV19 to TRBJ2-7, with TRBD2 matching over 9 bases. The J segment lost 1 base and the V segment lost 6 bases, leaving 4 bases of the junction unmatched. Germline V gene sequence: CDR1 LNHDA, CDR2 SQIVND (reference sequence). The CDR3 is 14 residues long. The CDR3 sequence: CASRTAGGSYEQYF. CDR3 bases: TGTGCCAGTAGAACGGCGGGAGGGTCCTACGAGCAGTACTTC. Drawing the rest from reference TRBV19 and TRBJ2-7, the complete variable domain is DGGITQSPKYLFRKEGQNVTLSCEQNLNHDAMYWYRQDPGQGLRLIYYSQIVNDFQKGDIAEGYSVSREKKESFPLTVTSAQKNPTAFYLCASRTAGGSYEQYFGPGTRLTVT.

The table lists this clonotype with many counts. In nucleotides, the CDR3 is TGTGCCAGCAGTCACCCCAGGGGGCGACCAGATACGCAGTATTTT. Its protein product is CASSHPRGRPDTQYF. The rearrangement links TRBV7-9 to TRBJ2-3; 8 nucleotides match TRBD1. V was pared by 6 bases and J by 4 bases, with 9 bases of the junction left unmatched. This CDR3 has 15 amino acids. CDR1 SEHNR and CDR2 FQNEAQ come from the germline V gene (reference sequence).

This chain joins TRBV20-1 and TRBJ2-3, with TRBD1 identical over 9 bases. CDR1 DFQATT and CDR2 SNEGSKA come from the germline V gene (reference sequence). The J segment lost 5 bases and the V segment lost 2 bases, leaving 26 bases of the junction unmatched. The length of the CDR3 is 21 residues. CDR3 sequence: CSARSSGVFITGTGLKDTQYF. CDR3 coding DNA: TGCAGTGCTAGATCGTCGGGCGTGTTCATAACCGGGACAGGGTTGAAAGATACGCAGTATTTT.

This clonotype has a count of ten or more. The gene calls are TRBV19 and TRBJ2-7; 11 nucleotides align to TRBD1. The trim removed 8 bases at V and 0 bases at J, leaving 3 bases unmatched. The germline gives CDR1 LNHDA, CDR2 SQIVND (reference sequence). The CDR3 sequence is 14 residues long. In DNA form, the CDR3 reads TGTGCCAGTCGAGGGACAGGGGGCTCCTACGAGCAGTACTTC. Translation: CASRGTGGSYEQYF.

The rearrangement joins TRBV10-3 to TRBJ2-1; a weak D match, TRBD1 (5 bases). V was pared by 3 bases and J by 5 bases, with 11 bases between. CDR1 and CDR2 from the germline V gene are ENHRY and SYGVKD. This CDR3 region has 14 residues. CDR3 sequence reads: CAISERQGHNEQFF. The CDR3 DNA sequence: TGTGCCATCAGTGAAAGGCAGGGTCACAATGAGCAGTTCTTC.

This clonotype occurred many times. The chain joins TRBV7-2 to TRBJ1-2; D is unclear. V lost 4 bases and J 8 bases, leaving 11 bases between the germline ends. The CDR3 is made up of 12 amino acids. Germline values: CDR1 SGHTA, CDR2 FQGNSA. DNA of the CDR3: TGTGCCAGCAGCTACCGAGGAGCAGGCTACACCTTC. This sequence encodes CASSYRGAGYTF.

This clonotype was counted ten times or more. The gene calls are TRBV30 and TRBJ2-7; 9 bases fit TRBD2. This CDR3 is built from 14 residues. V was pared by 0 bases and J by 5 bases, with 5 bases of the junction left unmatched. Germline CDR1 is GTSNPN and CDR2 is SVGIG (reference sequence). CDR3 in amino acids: CAWSVSSGSDEQYF. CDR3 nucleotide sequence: TGTGCCTGGAGTGTAAGTAGCGGGAGCGACGAGCAGTACTTC.

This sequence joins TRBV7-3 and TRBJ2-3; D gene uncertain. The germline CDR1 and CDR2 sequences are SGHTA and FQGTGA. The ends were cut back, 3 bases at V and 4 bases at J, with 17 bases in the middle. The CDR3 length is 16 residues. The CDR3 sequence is CASSFVTSSVADTQYF. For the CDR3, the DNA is TGTGCCAGCAGCTTTGTTACGAGTTCCGTGGCAGATACGCAGTATTTT.

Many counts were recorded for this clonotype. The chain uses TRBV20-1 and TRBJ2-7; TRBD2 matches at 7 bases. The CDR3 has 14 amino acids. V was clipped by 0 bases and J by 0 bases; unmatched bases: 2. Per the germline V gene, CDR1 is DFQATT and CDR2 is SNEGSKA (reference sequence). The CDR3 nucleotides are TGCAGTGCTAGAGATAGCGGGTCCTCCTACGAGCAGTACTTC. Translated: CSARDSGSSYEQYF.

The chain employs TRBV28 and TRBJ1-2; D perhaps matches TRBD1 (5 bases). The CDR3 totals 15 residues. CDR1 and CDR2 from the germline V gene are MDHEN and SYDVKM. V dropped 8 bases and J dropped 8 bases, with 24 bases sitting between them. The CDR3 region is CASGAGGSPGEGYTF. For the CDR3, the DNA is TGTGCCAGCGGTGCCGGGGGGTCCCCCGGGGAGGGCTACACCTTC.

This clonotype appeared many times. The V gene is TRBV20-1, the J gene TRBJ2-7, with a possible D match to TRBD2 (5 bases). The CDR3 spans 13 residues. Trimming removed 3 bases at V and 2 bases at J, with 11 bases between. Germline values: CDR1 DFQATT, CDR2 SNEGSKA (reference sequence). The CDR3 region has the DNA TGCAGTGCTAGCAGGCCGGGGACCTACGAGCAGTACTTC. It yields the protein CSASRPGTYEQYF.

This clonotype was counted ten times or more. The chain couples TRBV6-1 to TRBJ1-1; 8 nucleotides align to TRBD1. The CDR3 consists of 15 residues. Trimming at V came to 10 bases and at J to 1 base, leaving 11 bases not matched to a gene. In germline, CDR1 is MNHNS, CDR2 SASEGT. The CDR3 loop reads CATRRTGLGNTEAFF. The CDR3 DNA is TGTGCCACACGACGGACAGGGCTTGGGAACACTGAAGCTTTCTTT.

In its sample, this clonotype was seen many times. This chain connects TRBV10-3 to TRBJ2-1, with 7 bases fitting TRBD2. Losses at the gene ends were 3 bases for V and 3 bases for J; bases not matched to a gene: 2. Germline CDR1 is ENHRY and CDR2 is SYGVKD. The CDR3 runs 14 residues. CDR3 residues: CAISDRGDYNEQFF. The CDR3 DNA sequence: TGTGCCATCAGTGATCGGGGGGACTACAATGAGCAGTTCTTC.

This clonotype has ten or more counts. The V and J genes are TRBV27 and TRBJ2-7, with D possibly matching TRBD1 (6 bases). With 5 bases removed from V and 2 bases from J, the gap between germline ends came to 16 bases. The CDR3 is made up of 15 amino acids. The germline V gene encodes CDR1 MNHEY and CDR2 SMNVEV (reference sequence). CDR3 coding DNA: TGTGCCAGCAGTCGCTCCGGGACAAGACCCTACGAGCAGTACTTC. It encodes CASSRSGTRPYEQYF.

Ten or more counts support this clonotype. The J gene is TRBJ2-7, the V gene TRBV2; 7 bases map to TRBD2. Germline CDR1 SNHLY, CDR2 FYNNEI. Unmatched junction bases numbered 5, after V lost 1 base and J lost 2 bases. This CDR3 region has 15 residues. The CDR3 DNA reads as TGTGCCAGCAGTGAAGGGGCCGGACTAGCCTACGAGCAGTACTTC. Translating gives CASSEGAGLAYEQYF.

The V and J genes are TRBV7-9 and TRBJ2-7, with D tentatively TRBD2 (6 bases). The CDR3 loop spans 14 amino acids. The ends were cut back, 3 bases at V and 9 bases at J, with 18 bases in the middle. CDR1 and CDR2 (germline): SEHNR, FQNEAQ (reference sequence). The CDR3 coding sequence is TGTGCCAGCAGCTTCGGGACTCCCCACCGGGGGCAGTACTTC. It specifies CASSFGTPHRGQYF.

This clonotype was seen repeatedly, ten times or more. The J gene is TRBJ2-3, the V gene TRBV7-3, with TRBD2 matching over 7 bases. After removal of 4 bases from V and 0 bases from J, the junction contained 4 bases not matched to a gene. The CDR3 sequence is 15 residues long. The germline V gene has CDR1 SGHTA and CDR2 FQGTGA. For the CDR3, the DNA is TGTGCCAGCAGCTCAACGGGACTAAGCACAGATACGCAGTATTTT. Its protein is CASSSTGLSTDTQYF.

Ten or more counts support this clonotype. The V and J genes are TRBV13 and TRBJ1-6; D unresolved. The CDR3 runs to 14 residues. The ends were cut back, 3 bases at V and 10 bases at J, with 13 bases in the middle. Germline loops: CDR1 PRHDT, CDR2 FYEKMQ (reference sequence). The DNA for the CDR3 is TGTGCCAGCAGCTTGACTACCGCTGGGTCACCCCTCCACTTT. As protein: CASSLTTAGSPLHF.

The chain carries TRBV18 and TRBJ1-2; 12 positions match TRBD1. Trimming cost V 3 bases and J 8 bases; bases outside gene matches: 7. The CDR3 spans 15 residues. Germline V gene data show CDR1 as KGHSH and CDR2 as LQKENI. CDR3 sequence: CASSPRGQGAYGYTF. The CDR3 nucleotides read TGTGCCAGCTCACCCAGGGGACAGGGGGCGTACGGCTACACCTTC.

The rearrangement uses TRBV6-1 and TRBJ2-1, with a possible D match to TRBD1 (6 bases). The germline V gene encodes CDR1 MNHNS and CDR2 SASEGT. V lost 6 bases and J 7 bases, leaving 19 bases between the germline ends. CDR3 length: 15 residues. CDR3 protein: CASRRRLDSRNEQFF. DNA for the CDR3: TGTGCCAGCAGACGGAGACTGGACAGTCGGAATGAGCAGTTCTTC.

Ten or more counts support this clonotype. The CDR3 loop reads CASSLQAGGPHEQYF. Here the CDR3 DNA reads TGTGCCAGCAGCCTCCAAGCGGGAGGGCCCCACGAGCAGTACTTC. The chain is built from TRBV12-3 or TRBV12-4 and TRBJ2-7; 10 bases match TRBD2. V lost 6 bases, J lost 5 bases, and 10 bases stayed unmatched. The CDR3 is made up of 15 amino acids.

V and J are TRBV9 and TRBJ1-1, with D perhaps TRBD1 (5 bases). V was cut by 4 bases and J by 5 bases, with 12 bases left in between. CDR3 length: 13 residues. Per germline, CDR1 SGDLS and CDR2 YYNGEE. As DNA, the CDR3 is TGTGCCAGCAGCACCCTCGAGGGGACTGAAGCTTTCTTT. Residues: CASSTLEGTEAFF.

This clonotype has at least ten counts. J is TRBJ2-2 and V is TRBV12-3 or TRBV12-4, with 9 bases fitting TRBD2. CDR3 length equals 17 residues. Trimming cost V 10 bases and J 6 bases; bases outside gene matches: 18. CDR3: CATDPLEAGGKPGELFF. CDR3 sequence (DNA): TGTGCCACAGATCCCCTCGAGGCGGGAGGGAAGCCCGGGGAGCTGTTTTTT.

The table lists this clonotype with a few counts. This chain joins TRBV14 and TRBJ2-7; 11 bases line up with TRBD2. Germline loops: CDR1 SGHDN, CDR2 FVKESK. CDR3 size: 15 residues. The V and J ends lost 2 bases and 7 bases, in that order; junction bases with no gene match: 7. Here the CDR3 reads CASSQLAGGLKEQYF. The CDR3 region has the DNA TGTGCCAGCAGCCAATTAGCGGGAGGGCTAAAAGAGCAGTACTTC.

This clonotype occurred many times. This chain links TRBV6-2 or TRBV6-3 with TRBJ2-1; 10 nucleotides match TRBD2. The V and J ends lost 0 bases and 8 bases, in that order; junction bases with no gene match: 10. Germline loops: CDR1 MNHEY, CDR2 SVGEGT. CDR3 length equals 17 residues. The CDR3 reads CASSYSTLAGDSDEQFF. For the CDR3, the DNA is TGTGCCAGCAGTTACTCGACCCTAGCGGGAGATTCTGATGAGCAGTTCTTC.